The following is a T cell receptor beta chain sequence with its context. The libraries were made with immunoSEQ v3.0 at survey level. This table comes from immunoSEQ multiplex PCR, and its TCRdb copy is limited to in-frame clones, with some not included. The sample lists about 25,000 clones, 65% to 85% occurring once. The CDR3 loop spans 14 amino acids. Germline CDR1 reads SGHDN; CDR2 reads FVKESK. V lost 1 base, J lost 4 bases, and 10 bases lay in between. The sample belongs to a study of long-term antiretroviral therapy in people with HIV. The source is a man aged 25 to 40 with HIV. This chain connects TRBV14 to TRBJ1-1; D unclear. Here the sequenced sample was unsorted PBMCs, taken 2.1 years after starting antiretroviral therapy. The CDR3 DNA reads TGTGCCAGCAGCCAAGCACGGCTGAGCACTGAAGCTTTCTTT. Its protein is CASSQARLSTEAFF.